The rows below give T cell receptor beta chains drawn from one sample of a study of PD-1 blockade in classical Hodgkin lymphoma. TCRdb keeps only in-frame clones here, not all; method: immunoSEQ multiplex PCR. The table shows about 18,000 clones, with less than 85% occurring only once. The material sequenced was CD4+ T cells from blood, taken before the fourth cycle of nivolumab. The receptors originated from a human donor with classical Hodgkin lymphoma. Both conserved end residues are part of each CDR3. The D gene is left open where the match is weak. Clone size is given for some rows only: seen once, a few or many times, or a class if the clone is expanded.

-	TRBV28	-	TRBJ2-7	TGTGCCAGCAGTCCATCCGGACTGACGTTGTACGAGCAGTACTTC	CASSPSGLTLYEQYF
-	TRBV28	TRBD1	TRBJ1-5	TGTGCCAGCAGTTTAGGGACAGGGGGGATCTATAGCAATCAGCCCCAGCATTTT	CASSLGTGGIYSNQPQHF
-	TRBV5-1	TRBD2	TRBJ2-1	TGCGCCAGCAGCCAACTAGCGGGAGAGGGCGGTGAGCAGTTCTTC	CASSQLAGEGGEQFF
-	TRBV11-3	TRBD2	TRBJ2-3	TGTGCCAGCAGCTTAGATTCACGCGGGAGGGCCTCAGATACGCAGTATTTT	CASSLDSRGRASDTQYF
-	TRBV18	-	TRBJ1-2	TGTGCCAGCTCACCTCAGGGGACTAACTATGGCTACACCTTC	CASSPQGTNYGYTF
-	TRBV7-6	-	TRBJ2-2	TGTGCCAGCAGCAGCCTCGGGAGTAGTAACACCGGGGAGCTGTTTTTT	CASSSLGSSNTGELFF
once	TRBV5-5	TRBD1	TRBJ1-1	TGTGCCAGCAGCCCCCTGGGACAGGTTGAAGCTTTCTTT	CASSPLGQVEAFF
few	TRBV14	-	TRBJ2-6	TGTGCCAGCAGCCTCTCTGGGGCCAACGTCCTGACTTTC	CASSLSGANVLTF
-	TRBV5-1	-	TRBJ2-7	TGCGCCAGCAGCCCTGGACGCTTTTTGGACGAGCAGTACTTC	CASSPGRFLDEQYF
-	TRBV2	-	TRBJ1-6	TGTGCCAGCAGTACACAGGGTAACAAAAATTCACCCCTCCACTTT	CASSTQGNKNSPLHF
-	TRBV6-6	-	TRBJ1-1	TGTGCCAGCAGTTACCGGAAGAACACTGAAGCTTTCTTT	CASSYRKNTEAFF
-	TRBV7-9	-	TRBJ2-1	TGTGCCAGCAGCGGAAAAGGGCAGGAAACCTACAATGAGCAGTTCTTC	CASSGKGQETYNEQFF
-	TRBV5-1	-	TRBJ2-7	TGCGCCAGCAGCTCATTAGGTTCCAACGAGCAGTACTTC	CASSSLGSNEQYF
-	TRBV5-1	-	TRBJ1-1	TGCGCCAGCAGCTTGAGGCCACCCACTGAAGCTTTCTTT	CASSLRPPTEAFF
-	TRBV5-6	-	TRBJ1-1	TGTGCCAGCAGCTTGGTTGTCGTTGAGGGGGTGAACACTGAAGCTTTCTTT	CASSLVVVEGVNTEAFF
-	TRBV9	-	TRBJ1-2	TGTGCCCGCCCCAAATTTTTGGAAGGCTACACCTTC	CARPKFLEGYTF
-	TRBV7-9	-	TRBJ1-1	TGTGCCAGCAGCTTAACAAACACTGAAGCTTTCTTT	CASSLTNTEAFF
-	TRBV7-9	-	TRBJ2-3	TGTGCCAGCATCCTAATGGGGGGACAGCCCACAGATACGCAGTATTTT	CASILMGGQPTDTQYF
-	TRBV6-5	-	TRBJ2-7	TGTGCCAACAGTTACACAGGTTCCTACGAGCAGTACTTC	CANSYTGSYEQYF
-	TRBV11-2	TRBD2	TRBJ2-1	TGTGCCAGCAGCTTACCTCCTGGGGACTACTACAATGAGCAGTTCTTC	CASSLPPGDYYNEQFF
-	TRBV18	-	TRBJ2-1	TGTGCCAGCTCAGCCACAGGCAATGAGCAGTTCTTC	CASSATGNEQFF
-	TRBV25-1	-	TRBJ1-2	TGTGCCAGCAGTCTGGGGGCGGACTATGGCTACACCTTC	CASSLGADYGYTF
-	TRBV2	TRBD1	TRBJ1-4	TGTGCCAGCAGTACCTACAGGGGGCCTAATGAAAAACTGTTTTTT	CASSTYRGPNEKLFF
-	TRBV6-4	-	TRBJ2-2	TGTGCCAGCAAGAGGGACTTAACAACCGGGGAGCTGTTTTTT	CASKRDLTTGELFF
once	TRBV10-3	TRBD2	TRBJ2-2	TGTGCCATCAGTGAGACACAAGGACTAGCGAATGCACAGTACACCGGGGAGCTGTTTTTT	CAISETQGLANAQYTGELFF
-	TRBV2	-	TRBJ2-1	TGTGCCAGCAGTGGGCGTCGGGGTTTGGGGGCTAGCGGAACCTACAATGAGCAGTTCTTC	CASSGRRGLGASGTYNEQFF
-	TRBV28	-	TRBJ1-2	TGTGCCAGCAGTTTAATGCAAGTCTATGGCTACACCTTC	CASSLMQVYGYTF
-	TRBV6-6	TRBD2	TRBJ2-2	TGTGCCAGCAGCAAAAGCGGGACCACCGGGGAGCTGTTTTTT	CASSKSGTTGELFF
few	TRBV7-7	TRBD2	TRBJ2-1	TGTGCCAGCAGCCCGGAGGGACTAGCGGGAGTCAATGAGCAGTTCTTC	CASSPEGLAGVNEQFF
once	TRBV7-9	TRBD1	TRBJ1-3	TGTGCCAGCAGCAGCCGGGACAGGGTCGGAAACACCATATATTTT	CASSSRDRVGNTIYF
-	TRBV5-1	-	TRBJ1-3	TGCGCCAGCAACCCGGACGGAGCTGGAAACACCATATATTTT	CASNPDGAGNTIYF
few	TRBV28	-	TRBJ2-1	TGTGCCAGCAGTTCCACCTCAGGGTTAGAGCAGTTCTTC	CASSSTSGLEQFF
-	TRBV6-1	-	TRBJ1-2	TGTGCCAGCAGTGAAGGAAAGAACCCAGGGGCCCTAGGCTACACCTTC	CASSEGKNPGALGYTF